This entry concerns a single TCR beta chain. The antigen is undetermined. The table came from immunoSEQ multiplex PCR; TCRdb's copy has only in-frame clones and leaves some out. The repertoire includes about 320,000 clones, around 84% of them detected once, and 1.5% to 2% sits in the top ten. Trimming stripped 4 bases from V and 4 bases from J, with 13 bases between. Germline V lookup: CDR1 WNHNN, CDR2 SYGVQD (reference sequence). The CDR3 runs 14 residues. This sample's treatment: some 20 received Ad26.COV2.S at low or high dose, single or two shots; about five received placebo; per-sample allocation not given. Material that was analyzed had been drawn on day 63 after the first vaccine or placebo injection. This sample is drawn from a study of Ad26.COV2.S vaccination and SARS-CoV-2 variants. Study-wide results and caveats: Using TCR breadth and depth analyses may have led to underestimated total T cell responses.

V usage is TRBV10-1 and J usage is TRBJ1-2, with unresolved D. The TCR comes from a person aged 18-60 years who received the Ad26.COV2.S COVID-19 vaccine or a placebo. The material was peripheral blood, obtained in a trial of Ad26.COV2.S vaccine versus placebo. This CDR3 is CASSGRTGTYGYTF. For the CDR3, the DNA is TGCGCCAGCAGTGGACGGACCGGAACCTATGGCTACACCTTC.